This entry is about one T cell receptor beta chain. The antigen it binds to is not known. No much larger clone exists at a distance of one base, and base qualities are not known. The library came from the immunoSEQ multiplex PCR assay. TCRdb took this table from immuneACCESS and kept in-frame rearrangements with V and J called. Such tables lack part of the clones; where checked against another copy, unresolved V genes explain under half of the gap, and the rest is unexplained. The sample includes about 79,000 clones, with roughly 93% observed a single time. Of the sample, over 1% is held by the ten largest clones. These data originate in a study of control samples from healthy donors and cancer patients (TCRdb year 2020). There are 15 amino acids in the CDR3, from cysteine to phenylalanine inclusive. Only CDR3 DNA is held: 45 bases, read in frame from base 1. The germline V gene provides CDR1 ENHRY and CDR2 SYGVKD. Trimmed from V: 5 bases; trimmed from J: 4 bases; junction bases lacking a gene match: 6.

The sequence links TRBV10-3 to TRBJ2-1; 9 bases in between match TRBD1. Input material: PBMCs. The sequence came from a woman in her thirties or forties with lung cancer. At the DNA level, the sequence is TGTGCCATCAGTCAGACAGGGGGGAAATACAATGAGCAGTTCTTC. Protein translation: CAISQTGGKYNEQFF.